Listed below are T cell receptor beta chains from one sample, sequenced in a study of T cells expressing NK-cell markers. TCRdb reprocessed the 5' RACE reads and reports one entry per CDR3 protein, with no DNA. Its listing shows 440,000 or so distinct CDR3 sequences. Sequenced material: blood T cells: a sorted CD56 or NKG2C T cell subset, CD4+ or CD8+ T cells, or bulk PBMC T cells (not recorded which). The source of these receptors is a woman between 18 and 69 years old in good health. Both conserved end residues are part of each CDR3.

CDR3 length | J gene | V gene | CDR3 protein
17 | TRBJ2-3 | TRBV12-3/TRBV12-4 | CASSSLVGRGYTDTQYF
16 | TRBJ2-5 | TRBV19 | CASRAFPGLNKETQYF
15 | TRBJ2-7 | TRBV29-1 | CSVEAGQGGHYEQYF
13 | TRBJ2-5 | TRBV7-3 | CASSLSFQETQYF
14 | TRBJ2-5 | TRBV28 | CASDVRSSGETQYF
15 | TRBJ2-7 | TRBV7-8 | CASKISAGEFYEQYF
16 | TRBJ2-5 | TRBV2 | CASRPIGGRQQETQYF
13 | TRBJ2-3 | TRBV12-3/TRBV12-4 | CASSSLWSDTQYF
16 | TRBJ1-1 | TRBV12-3/TRBV12-4 | CASSWAGGYFGTEAFF
15 | TRBJ2-6 | TRBV7-2 | CASSLGGSGANVLTF
13 | TRBJ2-1 | TRBV16 | CASSQSTYNEQFF
17 | TRBJ1-1 | TRBV27 | CASSLSGILRVMTEAFF
13 | TRBJ2-7 | TRBV29-1 | CSVHRQGGYEQYF
15 | TRBJ2-1 | TRBV7-2 | CASSPGGPSYNEQFF